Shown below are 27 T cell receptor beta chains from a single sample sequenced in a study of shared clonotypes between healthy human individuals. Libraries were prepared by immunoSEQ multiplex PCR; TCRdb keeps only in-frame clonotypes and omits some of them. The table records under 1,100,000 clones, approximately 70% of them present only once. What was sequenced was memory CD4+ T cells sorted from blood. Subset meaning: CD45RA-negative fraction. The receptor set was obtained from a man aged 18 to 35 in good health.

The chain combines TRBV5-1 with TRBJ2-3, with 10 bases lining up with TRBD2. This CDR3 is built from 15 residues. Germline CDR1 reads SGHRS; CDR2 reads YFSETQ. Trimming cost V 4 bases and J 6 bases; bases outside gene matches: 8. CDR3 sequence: CASSPALAGLDTQYF. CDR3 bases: TGCGCCAGCAGCCCGGCACTAGCGGGGTTGGATACGCAGTATTTT.

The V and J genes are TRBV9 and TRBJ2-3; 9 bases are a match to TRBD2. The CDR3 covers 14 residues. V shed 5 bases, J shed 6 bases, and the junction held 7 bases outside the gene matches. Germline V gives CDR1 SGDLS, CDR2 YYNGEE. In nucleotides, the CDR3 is TGTGCCAGCAGTAGCGGGAGTGGGTGGGATACGCAGTATTTT. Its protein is CASSSGSGWDTQYF.

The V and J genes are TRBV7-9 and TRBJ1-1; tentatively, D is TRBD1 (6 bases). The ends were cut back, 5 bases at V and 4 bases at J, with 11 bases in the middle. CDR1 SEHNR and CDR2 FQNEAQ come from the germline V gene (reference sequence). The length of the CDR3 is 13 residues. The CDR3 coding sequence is TGTGCCAGCAGCGCGACAGGCCGCACTGAAGCTTTCTTT. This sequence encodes CASSATGRTEAFF.

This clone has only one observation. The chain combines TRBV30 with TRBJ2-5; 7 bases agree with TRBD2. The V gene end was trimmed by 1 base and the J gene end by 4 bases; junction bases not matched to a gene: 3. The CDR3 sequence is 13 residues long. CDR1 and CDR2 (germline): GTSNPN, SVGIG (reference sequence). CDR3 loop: CAWSEGGAETQYF. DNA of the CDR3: TGTGCCTGGAGTGAGGGAGGGGCAGAGACCCAGTACTTC. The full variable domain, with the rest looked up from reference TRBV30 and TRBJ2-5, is SQTIHQWPATLVQPVGSPLSLECTVEGTSNPNLYWYRQAAGRGLQLLFYSVGIGQISSEVPQNLSASRPQDRQFILSSKKLLLSDSGFYLCAWSEGGAETQYFGPGTRLLVL.

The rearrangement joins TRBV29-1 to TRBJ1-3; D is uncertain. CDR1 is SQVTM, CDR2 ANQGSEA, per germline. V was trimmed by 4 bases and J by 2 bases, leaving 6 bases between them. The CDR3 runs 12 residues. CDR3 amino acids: CSVAVAGNTIYF. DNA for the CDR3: TGCAGCGTTGCGGTAGCTGGAAACACCATATATTTT.

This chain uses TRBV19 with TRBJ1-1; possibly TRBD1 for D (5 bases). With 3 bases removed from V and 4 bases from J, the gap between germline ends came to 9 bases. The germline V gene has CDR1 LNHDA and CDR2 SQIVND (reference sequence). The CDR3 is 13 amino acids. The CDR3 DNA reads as TGTGCCAGTAGTATCCCGCAGGGCACTGAAGCTTTCTTT. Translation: CASSIPQGTEAFF.

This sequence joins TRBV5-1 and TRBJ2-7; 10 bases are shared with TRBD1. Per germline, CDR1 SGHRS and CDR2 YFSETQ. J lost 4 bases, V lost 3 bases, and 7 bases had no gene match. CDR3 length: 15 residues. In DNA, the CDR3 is TGCGCCAGCAGCTCAACCGGGACAGGGGTATACGAGCAGTACTTC. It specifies CASSSTGTGVYEQYF.

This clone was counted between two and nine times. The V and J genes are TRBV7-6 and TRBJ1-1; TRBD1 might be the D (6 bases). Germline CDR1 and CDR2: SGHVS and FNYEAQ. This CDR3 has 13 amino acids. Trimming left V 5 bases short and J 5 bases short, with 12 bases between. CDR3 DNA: TGTGCCAGCAGCGGATACAGGGTTACTGAAGCTTTCTTT. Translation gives CASSGYRVTEAFF.

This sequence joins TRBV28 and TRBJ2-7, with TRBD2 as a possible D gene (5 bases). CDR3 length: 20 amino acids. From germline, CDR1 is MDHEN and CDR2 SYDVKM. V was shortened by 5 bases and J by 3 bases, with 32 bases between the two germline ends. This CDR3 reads CASSPTFGVEAFIWDYEQYF. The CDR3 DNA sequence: TGTGCCAGCAGTCCGACTTTCGGGGTTGAGGCCTTTATTTGGGACTACGAGCAGTACTTC.

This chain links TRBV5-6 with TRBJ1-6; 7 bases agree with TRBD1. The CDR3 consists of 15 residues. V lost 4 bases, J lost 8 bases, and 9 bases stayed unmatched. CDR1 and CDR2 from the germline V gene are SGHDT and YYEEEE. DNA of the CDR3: TGTGCCAGCAGCATCCGGACAGGACGTTATTCACCCCTCCACTTT. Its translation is CASSIRTGRYSPLHF.

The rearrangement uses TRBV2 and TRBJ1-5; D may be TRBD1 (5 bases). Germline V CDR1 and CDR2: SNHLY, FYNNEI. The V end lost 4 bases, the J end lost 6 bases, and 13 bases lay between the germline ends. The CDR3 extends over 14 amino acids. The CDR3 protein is CASSGTLGVQPQHF. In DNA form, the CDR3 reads TGTGCCAGCAGTGGGACACTTGGGGTTCAGCCCCAGCATTTT.

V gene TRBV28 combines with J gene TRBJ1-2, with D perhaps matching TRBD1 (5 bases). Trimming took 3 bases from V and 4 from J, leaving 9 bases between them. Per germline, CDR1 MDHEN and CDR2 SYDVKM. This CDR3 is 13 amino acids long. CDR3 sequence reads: CASSFAGVYGYTF. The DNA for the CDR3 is TGTGCCAGCAGTTTTGCGGGGGTCTATGGCTACACCTTC.

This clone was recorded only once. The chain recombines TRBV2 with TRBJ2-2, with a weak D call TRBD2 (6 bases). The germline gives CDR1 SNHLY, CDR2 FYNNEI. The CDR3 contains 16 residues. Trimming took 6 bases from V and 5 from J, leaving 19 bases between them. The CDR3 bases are TGTGCCAGCAGCTCCCCCAGCGGGTGGGGGACCGGGGAGCTGTTTTTT. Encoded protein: CASSSPSGWGTGELFF.

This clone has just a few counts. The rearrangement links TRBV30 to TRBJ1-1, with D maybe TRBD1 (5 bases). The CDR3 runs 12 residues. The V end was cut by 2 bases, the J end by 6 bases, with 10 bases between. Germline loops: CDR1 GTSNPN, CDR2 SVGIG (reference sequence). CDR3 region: CAWSRGVAEAFF. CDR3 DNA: TGTGCCTGGAGTCGAGGGGTAGCTGAAGCTTTCTTT.

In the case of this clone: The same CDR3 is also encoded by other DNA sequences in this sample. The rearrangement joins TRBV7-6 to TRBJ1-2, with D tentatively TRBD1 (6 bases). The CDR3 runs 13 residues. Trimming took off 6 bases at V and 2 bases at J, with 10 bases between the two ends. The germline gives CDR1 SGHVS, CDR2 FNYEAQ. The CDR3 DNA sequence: TGTGCCAGCAGTCCTACAGGGAACTATGGCTACACCTTC. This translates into CASSPTGNYGYTF.

DNA of the CDR3: TGTGCCAGCAGCTTAACTAGCGGACGCTACGAGCAGTACTTC. Translation: CASSLTSGRYEQYF. V gene TRBV5-8 combines with J gene TRBJ2-7; 8 bases fit TRBD2. The germline V gene has CDR1 SGHTS and CDR2 YDEGEE. J lost 3 bases, V lost 2 bases, and 4 bases had no gene match. The CDR3 consists of 14 residues.

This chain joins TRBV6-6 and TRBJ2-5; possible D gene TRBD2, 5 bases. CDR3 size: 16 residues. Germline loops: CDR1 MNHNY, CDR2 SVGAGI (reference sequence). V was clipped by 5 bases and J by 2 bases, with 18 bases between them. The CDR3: CASSPPRDSPQETQYF. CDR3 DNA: TGTGCCAGCAGTCCCCCACGGGATTCCCCGCAAGAGACCCAGTACTTC.

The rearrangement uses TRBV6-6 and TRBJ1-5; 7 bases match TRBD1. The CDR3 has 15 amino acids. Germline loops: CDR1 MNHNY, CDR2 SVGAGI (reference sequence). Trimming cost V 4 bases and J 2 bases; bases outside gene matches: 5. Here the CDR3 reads CASSFDRVGNQPQHF. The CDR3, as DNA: TGTGCCAGCAGTTTCGACAGGGTTGGCAATCAGCCCCAGCATTTT.

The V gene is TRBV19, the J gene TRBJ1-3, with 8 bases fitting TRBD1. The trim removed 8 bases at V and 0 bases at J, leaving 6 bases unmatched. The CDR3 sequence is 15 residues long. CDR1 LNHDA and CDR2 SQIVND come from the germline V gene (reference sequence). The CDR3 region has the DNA TGTGCCAGTTTTTACAGGGGGTACTCTGGAAACACCATATATTTT. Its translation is CASFYRGYSGNTIYF.

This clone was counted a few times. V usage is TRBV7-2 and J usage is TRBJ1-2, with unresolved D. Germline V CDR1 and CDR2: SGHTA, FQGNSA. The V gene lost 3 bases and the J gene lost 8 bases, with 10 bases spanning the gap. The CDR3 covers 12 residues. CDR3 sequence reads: CASSFLERGYTF. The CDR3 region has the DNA TGTGCCAGCAGCTTCTTGGAAAGGGGCTACACCTTC.

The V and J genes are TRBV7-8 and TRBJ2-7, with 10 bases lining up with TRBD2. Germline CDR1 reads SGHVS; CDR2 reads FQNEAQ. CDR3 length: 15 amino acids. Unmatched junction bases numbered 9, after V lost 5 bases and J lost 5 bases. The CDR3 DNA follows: TGTGCCAGCAGCCGTCCGGGACTAGCGTGGAACGAGCAGTACTTC. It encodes CASSRPGLAWNEQYF.

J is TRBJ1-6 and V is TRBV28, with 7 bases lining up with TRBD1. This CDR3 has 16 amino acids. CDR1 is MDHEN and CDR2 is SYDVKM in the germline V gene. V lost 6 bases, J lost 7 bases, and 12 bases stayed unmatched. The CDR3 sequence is CASSPRTGTANSPLHF. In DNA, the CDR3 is TGTGCCAGCAGCCCTCGGACTGGGACAGCGAATTCACCCCTCCACTTT.

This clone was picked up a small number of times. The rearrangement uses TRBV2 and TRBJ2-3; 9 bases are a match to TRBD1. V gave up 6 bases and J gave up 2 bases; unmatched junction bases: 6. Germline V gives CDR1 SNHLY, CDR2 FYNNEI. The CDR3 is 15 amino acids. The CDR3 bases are TGTGCCAGCAGGAGACAGGGGGGGAACACAGATACGCAGTATTTT. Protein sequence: CASRRQGGNTDTQYF. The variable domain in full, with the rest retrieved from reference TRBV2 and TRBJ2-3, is EPEVTQTPSHQVTQMGQEVILRCVPISNHLYFYWYRQILGQKVEFLVSFYNNEISEKSEIFDDQFSVERPDGSNFTLKIRSTKLEDSAMYFCASRRQGGNTDTQYFGPGTRLTVL.

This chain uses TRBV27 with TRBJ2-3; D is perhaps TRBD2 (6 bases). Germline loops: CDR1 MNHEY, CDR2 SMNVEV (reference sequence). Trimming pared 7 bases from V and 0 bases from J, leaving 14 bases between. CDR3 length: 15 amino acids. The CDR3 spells CASTTLGGSTDTQYF. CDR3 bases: TGTGCCAGCACCACTTTGGGGGGTAGCACAGATACGCAGTATTTT.

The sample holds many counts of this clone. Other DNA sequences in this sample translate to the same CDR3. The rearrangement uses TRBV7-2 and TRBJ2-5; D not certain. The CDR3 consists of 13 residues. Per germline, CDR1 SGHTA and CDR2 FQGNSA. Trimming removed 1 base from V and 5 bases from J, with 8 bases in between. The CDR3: CASSLGPLETQYF. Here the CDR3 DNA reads TGTGCCAGCAGCTTAGGACCGTTGGAGACCCAGTACTTC.

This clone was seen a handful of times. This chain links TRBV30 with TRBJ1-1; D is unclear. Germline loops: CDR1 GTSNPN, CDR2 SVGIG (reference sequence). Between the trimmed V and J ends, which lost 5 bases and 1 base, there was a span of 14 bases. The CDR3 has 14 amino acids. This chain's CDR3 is CAWVGFAANTEAFF. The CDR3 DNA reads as TGTGCCTGGGTGGGGTTTGCAGCGAACACTGAAGCTTTCTTT.

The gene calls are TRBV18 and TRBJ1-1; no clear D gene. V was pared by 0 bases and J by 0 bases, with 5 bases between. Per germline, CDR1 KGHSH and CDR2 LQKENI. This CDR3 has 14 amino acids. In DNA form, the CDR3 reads TGTGCCAGCTCACCACCGTATCTGAACACTGAAGCTTTCTTT. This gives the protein CASSPPYLNTEAFF. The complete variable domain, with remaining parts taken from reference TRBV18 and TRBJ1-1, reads NAGVMQNPRHLVRRRGQEARLRCSPMKGHSHVYWYRQLPEEGLKFMVYLQKENIIDESGMPKERFSAEFPKEGPSILRIQQVVRGDSAAYFCASSPPYLNTEAFFGQGTRLTVV.